The 30 T cell receptor beta chains listed next were all sequenced from one sample in a study of T cell responses to AZD1222 COVID-19 vaccine. Measured with immunoSEQ multiplex PCR; TCRdb has only the in-frame clones, and not every one. Of approximately 210,000 clones listed, about 94% are singletons. The sequenced sample was peripheral blood, obtained 28 days after the second dose of the MenACWY control vaccine. Receptors were obtained from an adult who received the MenACWY meningococcal vaccine as a control.

The rearrangement joins TRBV5-6 to TRBJ1-2; no firm D call. This CDR3 is built from 17 residues. The germline V gene encodes CDR1 SGHDT and CDR2 YYEEEE. Trimming took 0 bases from V and 3 from J, leaving 18 bases between them. The chain's CDR3 is CASSLARGQNDYYGYTF. For the CDR3, the DNA is TGTGCCAGCAGCTTGGCTCGCGGGCAGAATGACTACTATGGCTACACCTTC.

A single count supports this clone. The chain recombines TRBV4-1 with TRBJ2-7; D might be TRBD1 or TRBD2, each matching 5 bases. The germline CDR1 and CDR2 sequences are MGHRA and YSYEKL. V was trimmed by 4 bases and J by 1 base, leaving 8 bases between them. The CDR3 is 13 amino acids. The DNA of the CDR3 is TGCGCCAGCAGCCGGGACGGGTCCTACGAGCAGTACTTC. Amino acids: CASSRDGSYEQYF.

The chain uses TRBV15 and TRBJ1-2; 9 bases match TRBD1. With V trimmed by 0 bases and J by 4 bases, 9 bases remained unmatched. Germline assignment: CDR1 LNHNV and CDR2 YYDKDF (reference sequence). CDR3 size: 17 residues. CDR3: CATSRDSRDRAFYGYTF. The CDR3 DNA follows: TGTGCCACCAGCAGAGATTCCCGGGACAGGGCCTTCTATGGCTACACCTTC.

The genes are TRBV10-2 and TRBJ2-1; the D gene is possibly TRBD2 (5 bases). The V and J ends lost 5 bases and 2 bases respectively, with 10 bases between them. The CDR3 sequence is 14 residues long. The germline V gene has CDR1 WSHSY and CDR2 SAAADI. The CDR3, as DNA: TGCGCCAGCAGTACTACTAGTACCTACAATGAGCAGTTCTTC. Its protein product is CASSTTSTYNEQFF.

The CDR3 is CATTGQPNYNEQFF. DNA of the CDR3: TGTGCCACCACTGGACAGCCTAATTACAATGAGCAGTTCTTC. The genes are TRBV24-1 and TRBJ2-1; TRBD1 might be the D (6 bases). CDR1 is KGHDR and CDR2 is SFDVKD in the germline V gene. The CDR3 has 14 residues. Deletions cut 8 bases from V and 4 bases from J, with 14 bases between.

V gene TRBV10-1 combines with J gene TRBJ2-5; no reliable D call. The germline CDR1 and CDR2 sequences are WNHNN and SYGVQD (reference sequence). Between the trimmed V and J ends, which lost 6 bases and 9 bases, there was a span of 14 bases. This CDR3 region has 12 residues. The CDR3: CASSAILRSQYF. The CDR3 nucleotides are TGCGCCAGCAGCGCCATTTTGCGGTCCCAGTACTTC.

The chain links TRBV7-9 to TRBJ2-7, with TRBD2 matching over 7 bases. CDR3 size: 15 residues. Germline V gives CDR1 SEHNR, CDR2 FQNEAQ (reference sequence). V shed 1 base and J 2 bases; nucleotides not matched to a gene: 5. Here the CDR3 reads CASSLVSSGTYEQYF. In DNA form, the CDR3 reads TGTGCCAGCAGCTTAGTTTCTAGCGGAACCTACGAGCAGTACTTC.

The chain uses TRBV7-2 and TRBJ2-5; the D gene could be TRBD1 or TRBD2 (5 bases each). The CDR3 is 15 amino acids. CDR1 and CDR2 (germline): SGHTA, FQGNSA. V was trimmed by 2 bases and J by 5 bases, leaving 15 bases between them. CDR3: CASSLRSAGTETQYF. CDR3 coding DNA: TGTGCCAGCAGCTTAAGATCCGCAGGGACGGAGACCCAGTACTTC.

This clone is a singleton in its sample. This chain connects TRBV9 to TRBJ1-4; maybe TRBD1 (6 bases). V lost 3 bases to trimming and J lost 10 bases, with 16 bases between them. The CDR3 sequence is 14 residues long. The germline CDR1 and CDR2 sequences are SGDLS and YYNGEE. CDR3 residues: CASSASGAAGKLFF. Written as DNA, the CDR3 is TGTGCCAGCAGCGCCTCAGGGGCCGCGGGAAAACTGTTTTTT.

J is TRBJ2-1 and V is TRBV5-1; possibly TRBD1 or TRBD2 for D (8 bases each). V gave up 1 base and J gave up 0 bases, with 17 bases separating them. The CDR3 runs 18 residues. Germline V gene lookup returns CDR1 SGHRS and CDR2 YFSETQ. This CDR3 is CASSLIAGQVSSYNEQFF. CDR3 DNA: TGCGCCAGCAGCTTGATAGCGGGACAGGTGAGCTCCTACAATGAGCAGTTCTTC.

The rearrangement joins TRBV30 to TRBJ2-1, with D possibly matching TRBD2 (5 bases). Germline-derived CDR1 and CDR2 are GTSNPN and SVGIG (reference sequence). Trimming pared 3 bases from V and 6 bases from J, leaving 12 bases between. The CDR3 is made up of 13 amino acids. The CDR3 spells CAWRRALTNEQFF. CDR3 DNA: TGTGCCTGGAGGAGGGCCCTAACCAATGAGCAGTTCTTC. Together with reference TRBV30 and TRBJ2-1, the CDR3 gives the full variable domain: SQTIHQWPATLVQPVGSPLSLECTVEGTSNPNLYWYRQAAGRGLQLLFYSVGIGQISSEVPQNLSASRPQDRQFILSSKKLLLSDSGFYLCAWRRALTNEQFFGPGTRLTVL.

V gene TRBV30 combines with J gene TRBJ2-7; 13 bases line up with TRBD2. The J segment lost 9 bases and the V segment lost 0 bases, leaving 11 bases of the junction unmatched. CDR1 and CDR2 (germline): GTSNPN, SVGIG (reference sequence). The CDR3 is 16 amino acids. Here the CDR3 reads CAWSVGTSGEGYRQYF. The CDR3 DNA reads as TGTGCCTGGAGTGTTGGGACTAGCGGGGAAGGGTATAGGCAGTACTTC. Complete variable domain (other parts from reference TRBV30 and TRBJ2-7): SQTIHQWPATLVQPVGSPLSLECTVEGTSNPNLYWYRQAAGRGLQLLFYSVGIGQISSEVPQNLSASRPQDRQFILSSKKLLLSDSGFYLCAWSVGTSGEGYRQYFGPGTRLTVT.

The chain's CDR3 is CSVLSPEANYGYTF. The CDR3 nucleotides read TGCAGCGTTCTAAGTCCCGAGGCTAACTATGGCTACACCTTC. V is TRBV29-1 and J is TRBJ1-2; D is ambiguous. Trimming took 5 bases from V and 0 from J, leaving 13 bases between them. The CDR3 is 14 residues long. Germline lookup yields CDR1 SQVTM and CDR2 ANQGSEA.

The CDR3 region has the DNA TGTGCCAGCAGCTCAAGCGGGGGGGCTTCCTACAATGAGCAGTTCTTC. Translated, it gives CASSSSGGASYNEQFF. The rearrangement uses TRBV7-3 and TRBJ2-1; 10 nucleotides align to TRBD2. The CDR3 covers 16 residues. Germline CDR1 is SGHTA and CDR2 is FQGTGA. With 4 bases clipped from V and 1 base from J, the junction kept 4 bases outside the gene matches.

This sequence joins TRBV6-5 and TRBJ2-5; TRBD1 aligns across 7 bases. Trimming at V came to 4 bases and at J to 6 bases, leaving 5 bases not matched to a gene. The CDR3 extends over 13 amino acids. Germline V CDR1 and CDR2: MNHEY, SVGAGI. DNA for the CDR3: TGTGCCAGCAGTTCGGACAGGAGGAAGACCCAGTACTTC. It specifies CASSSDRRKTQYF.

V gene TRBV30 combines with J gene TRBJ1-1; TRBD1 matches at 10 bases. CDR3 size: 13 residues. J lost 5 bases, V lost 2 bases, and 2 bases had no gene match. CDR1 is GTSNPN, CDR2 SVGIG, per germline (reference sequence). The CDR3 nucleotides read TGTGCCTGGAGTTGGACAGGGGGGACTGAAGCTTTCTTT. Protein product: CAWSWTGGTEAFF.

This clone was seen only once. This chain joins TRBV19 and TRBJ2-7; D may be TRBD1 (7 bases). CDR3 length equals 16 residues. The ends were cut back, 0 bases at V and 5 bases at J, with 17 bases in the middle. Germline V gives CDR1 LNHDA, CDR2 SQIVND (reference sequence). The CDR3 DNA is TGTGCCAGTAGTATAGAGCAGGGGGGCATTAAGGACGAGCAGTACTTC. It encodes CASSIEQGGIKDEQYF.

J is TRBJ1-3 and V is TRBV12-3 or TRBV12-4; TRBD1 aligns across 8 bases. CDR3 size: 13 residues. The V gene end was trimmed by 7 bases and the J gene end by 3 bases; junction bases not matched to a gene: 2. The chain's CDR3 is CASTTGDGNTIYF. The CDR3 DNA reads TGTGCCAGCACGACAGGGGATGGAAACACCATATATTTT.

V gene TRBV7-9 combines with J gene TRBJ2-7; D tentatively reads TRBD1 or TRBD2 (5 bases each). Between the trimmed V and J ends, which lost 1 base and 2 bases, there was a span of 15 bases. CDR3 size: 16 residues. Looked up from germline, CDR1 is SEHNR and CDR2 is FQNEAQ (reference sequence). Here the CDR3 reads CASSLVATVGAYEQYF. CDR3 sequence (DNA): TGTGCCAGCAGCTTAGTAGCGACAGTGGGTGCCTACGAGCAGTACTTC.

This CDR3 reads CASRQGAALDTQYF. In DNA form, the CDR3 reads TGTGCCAGCAGACAGGGAGCCGCCTTAGATACGCAGTATTTT. This chain connects TRBV6-5 to TRBJ2-3, with TRBD1 as a possible D gene (6 bases). The CDR3 totals 14 residues. Germline V lookup: CDR1 MNHEY, CDR2 SVGAGI. V was shortened by 6 bases and J by 5 bases, with 15 bases between the two germline ends.

This clone was recorded only once. The chain combines TRBV28 with TRBJ2-5, with D possibly matching TRBD2 (5 bases). The CDR3 is 14 amino acids. Trimming cost V 7 bases and J 2 bases, with 14 bases left between them. Germline loops: CDR1 MDHEN, CDR2 SYDVKM. This CDR3 is CASTGMGRQETQYF. The CDR3 coding sequence is TGTGCCAGCACCGGGATGGGTCGGCAAGAGACCCAGTACTTC.

The chain is built from TRBV19 and TRBJ2-1, with 14 nucleotides matching TRBD2. CDR1 and CDR2 (germline): LNHDA, SQIVND (reference sequence). Trimming took 5 bases from V and 9 from J; bases not matched to a gene: 6. The CDR3 has 15 amino acids. The CDR3, as DNA: TGTGCCAGTAGTGTCGGACTAGCGGGAGGATTTGAGCAGTTCTTC. Protein: CASSVGLAGGFEQFF.

The CDR3 sequence: CASSIPGTSSYNSPLHF. DNA for the CDR3: TGTGCCAGCAGTATCCCAGGGACGAGCTCCTATAATTCACCCCTCCACTTT. The rearrangement uses TRBV6-2 or TRBV6-3 and TRBJ1-6, with D perhaps matching TRBD1 (5 bases). Trimming took off 5 bases at V and 0 bases at J, with 14 bases between the two ends. The germline V gene encodes CDR1 MNHEY and CDR2 SVGEGT. The CDR3 consists of 17 residues.

The V call is TRBV28, the J call TRBJ1-4, with D possibly matching TRBD1 (6 bases). The CDR3 is 16 amino acids. Germline V lookup: CDR1 MDHEN, CDR2 SYDVKM. V was cut by 3 bases and J by 2 bases, with 13 bases left in between. CDR3 loop: CASSFSGQGTNEKLFF. The CDR3 nucleotides are TGTGCCAGCAGTTTCTCTGGGCAGGGGACTAATGAAAAACTGTTTTTT. Combining the CDR3 with reference TRBV28 and TRBJ1-4 gives the whole variable domain DVKVTQSSRYLVKRTGEKVFLECVQDMDHENMFWYRQDPGLGLRLIYFSYDVKMKEKGDIPEGYSVSREKKERFSLILESASTNQTSMYLCASSFSGQGTNEKLFFGSGTQLSVL.

This clone appeared a few times. J is TRBJ2-1 and V is TRBV6-5; D gene unclear. This CDR3 has 14 amino acids. From germline, CDR1 is MNHEY and CDR2 SVGAGI. V was shortened by 5 bases and J by 5 bases, with 13 bases between the two germline ends. CDR3 amino acids: CASSPTESNNEQFF. CDR3 in DNA: TGTGCCAGCAGTCCAACCGAAAGCAACAATGAGCAGTTCTTC.

This clone appeared once. This chain links TRBV27 with TRBJ1-6; D is undetermined. Trimming removed 2 bases at V and 1 base at J, with 12 bases between. The CDR3 is 17 amino acids. Germline values: CDR1 MNHEY, CDR2 SMNVEV (reference sequence). The CDR3 is CASSLEVARSYNSPLHF. In DNA form, the CDR3 reads TGTGCCAGCAGTTTAGAGGTGGCAAGGTCCTATAATTCACCCCTCCACTTT.

The rearrangement links TRBV29-1 to TRBJ2-1; 13 bases match TRBD2. The CDR3 contains 17 residues. Germline V gene data show CDR1 as SQVTM and CDR2 as ANQGSEA. Unmatched junction bases numbered 5, after V lost 3 bases and J lost 0 bases. The CDR3 DNA sequence: TGCAGCGTTGAGGGACTAGCGGGATCAAGCTCCTACAATGAGCAGTTCTTC. Its protein product is CSVEGLAGSSSYNEQFF.

This sequence joins TRBV7-3 and TRBJ2-1, with a tentative D call TRBD2 (5 bases). Trimming removed 5 bases from V and 5 bases from J, with 10 bases in between. The CDR3 spans 13 residues. Germline loops: CDR1 SGHTA, CDR2 FQGTGA. The CDR3 reads CASSLGLNNEQFF. CDR3 sequence (DNA): TGTGCCAGCAGCCTCGGACTCAACAATGAGCAGTTCTTC.

This chain connects TRBV7-8 to TRBJ2-1; D call uncertain. Trimming removed 1 base at V and 7 bases at J, with 11 bases between. The CDR3 sequence is 14 residues long. CDR1 is SGHVS and CDR2 is FQNEAQ in the germline V gene. CDR3 sequence: CASSLVRDWNEQFF. CDR3 coding DNA: TGTGCCAGCAGCTTAGTAAGGGATTGGAATGAGCAGTTCTTC.

The CDR3 DNA sequence: TGTGCCAGCAGCAAGGGACACGCGAACACCGGGGAGCTGTTTTTT. Translation: CASSKGHANTGELFF. The V call is TRBV3-1 (or the pseudogene TRBV3-2), the J call TRBJ2-2; the D gene is possibly TRBD1 (6 bases). The CDR3 has 15 amino acids. CDR1 LGHDT and CDR2 YNNKEL come from the germline V gene (reference sequence). V dropped 5 bases and J dropped 0 bases, with 10 bases sitting between them.